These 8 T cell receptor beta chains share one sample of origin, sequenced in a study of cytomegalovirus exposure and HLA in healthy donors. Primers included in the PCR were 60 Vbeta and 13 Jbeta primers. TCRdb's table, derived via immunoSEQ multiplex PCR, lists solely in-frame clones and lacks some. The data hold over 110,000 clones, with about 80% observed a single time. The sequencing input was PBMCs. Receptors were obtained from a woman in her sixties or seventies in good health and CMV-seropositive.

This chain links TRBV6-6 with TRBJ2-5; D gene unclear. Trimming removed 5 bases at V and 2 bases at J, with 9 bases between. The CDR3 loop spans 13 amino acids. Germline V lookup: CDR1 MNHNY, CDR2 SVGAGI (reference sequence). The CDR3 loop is CASSLTRQETQYF. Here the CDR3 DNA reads TGTGCCAGCAGTCTCACACGACAAGAGACCCAGTACTTC.

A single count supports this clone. As DNA, the CDR3 is TGTGCCAGCAGTCGACAGTCCTCCTACGAGCAGTACTTC. Protein: CASSRQSSYEQYF. V usage is TRBV6-5 and J usage is TRBJ2-7, with D perhaps matching TRBD1 (5 bases). From germline, CDR1 is MNHEY and CDR2 SVGAGI. The germline V and J ends were trimmed by 5 bases and 0 bases, with 8 bases remaining between them. The CDR3 is 13 amino acids.

The CDR3 loop reads CASSQAAGGADTQYF. The CDR3 DNA is TGTGCCAGCAGCCAAGCAGCGGGAGGGGCAGATACGCAGTATTTT. This chain joins TRBV4-2 and TRBJ2-3, with 10 nucleotides matching TRBD2. Germline V gene sequence: CDR1 LGHNA, CDR2 YNFKEQ. The CDR3 extends over 15 amino acids. The J segment lost 4 bases and the V segment lost 1 base, leaving 2 bases of the junction unmatched.

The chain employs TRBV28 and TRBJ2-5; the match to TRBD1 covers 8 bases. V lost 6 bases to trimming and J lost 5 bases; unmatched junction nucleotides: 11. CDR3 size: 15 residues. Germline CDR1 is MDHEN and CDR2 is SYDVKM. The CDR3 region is CASRPQGAQRETQYF. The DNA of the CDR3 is TGTGCCAGCAGGCCTCAGGGGGCGCAAAGGGAGACCCAGTACTTC.

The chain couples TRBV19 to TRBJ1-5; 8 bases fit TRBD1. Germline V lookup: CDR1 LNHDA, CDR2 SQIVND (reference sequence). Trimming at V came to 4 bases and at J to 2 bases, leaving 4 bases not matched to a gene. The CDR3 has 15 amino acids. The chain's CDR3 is CASSTLTGGNQPQHF. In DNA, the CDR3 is TGTGCCAGTAGTACCTTGACAGGGGGCAATCAGCCCCAGCATTTT.

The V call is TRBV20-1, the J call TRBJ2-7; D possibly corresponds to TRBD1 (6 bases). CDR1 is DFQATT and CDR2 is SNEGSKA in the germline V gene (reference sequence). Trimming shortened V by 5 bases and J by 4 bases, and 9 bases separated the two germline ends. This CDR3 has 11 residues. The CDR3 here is CSAPRGYEQYF. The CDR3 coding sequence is TGCAGTGCTCCAAGGGGGTACGAGCAGTACTTC.

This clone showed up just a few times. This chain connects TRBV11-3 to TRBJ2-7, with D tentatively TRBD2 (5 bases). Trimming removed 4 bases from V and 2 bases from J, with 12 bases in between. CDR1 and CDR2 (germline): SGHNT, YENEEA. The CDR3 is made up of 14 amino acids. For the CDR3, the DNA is TGTGCCAGCAGCTGGACTGTACTGCCCTACGAGCAGTACTTC. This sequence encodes CASSWTVLPYEQYF.

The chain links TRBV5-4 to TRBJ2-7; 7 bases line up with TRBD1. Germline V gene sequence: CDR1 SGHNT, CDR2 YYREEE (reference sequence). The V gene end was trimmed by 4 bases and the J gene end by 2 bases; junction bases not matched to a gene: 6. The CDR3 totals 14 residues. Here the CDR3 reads CASSTDRVAYEQYF. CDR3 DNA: TGTGCCAGCAGCACCGACAGGGTAGCCTACGAGCAGTACTTC. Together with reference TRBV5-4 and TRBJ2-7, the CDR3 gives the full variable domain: ETGVTQSPTHLIKTRGQQVTLRCSSQSGHNTVSWYQQALGQGPQFIFQYYREEENGRGNFPPRFSGLQFPNYSSELNVNALELDDSALYLCASSTDRVAYEQYFGPGTRLTVT.